This TCR beta chain was profiled in a study of T cell changes during pregnancy in multiple sclerosis. CDR3 size: 19 residues. V gave up 0 bases and J gave up 6 bases; unmatched junction bases: 18. Germline lookup yields CDR1 SGHRS and CDR2 YFSETQ. TCRdb keeps only in-frame clones here, not all; method: immunoSEQ multiplex PCR. The sample consists of more than 65,000 clones, 85% to 95% of them appearing once. V is TRBV5-1 and J is TRBJ2-5, with 9 bases that match TRBD2. The sample here was CD4+ T cells from peripheral blood mononuclear cells, taken before pregnancy. The clonotype comes from a female donor with multiple sclerosis, enrolled in a pregnancy study. CDR3 nucleotides: TGCGCCAGCAGCTTGGACCCGCCCGTGGGTCTAGCGGGGCCCAAGACCCAGTACTTC. This translates into CASSLDPPVGLAGPKTQYF.